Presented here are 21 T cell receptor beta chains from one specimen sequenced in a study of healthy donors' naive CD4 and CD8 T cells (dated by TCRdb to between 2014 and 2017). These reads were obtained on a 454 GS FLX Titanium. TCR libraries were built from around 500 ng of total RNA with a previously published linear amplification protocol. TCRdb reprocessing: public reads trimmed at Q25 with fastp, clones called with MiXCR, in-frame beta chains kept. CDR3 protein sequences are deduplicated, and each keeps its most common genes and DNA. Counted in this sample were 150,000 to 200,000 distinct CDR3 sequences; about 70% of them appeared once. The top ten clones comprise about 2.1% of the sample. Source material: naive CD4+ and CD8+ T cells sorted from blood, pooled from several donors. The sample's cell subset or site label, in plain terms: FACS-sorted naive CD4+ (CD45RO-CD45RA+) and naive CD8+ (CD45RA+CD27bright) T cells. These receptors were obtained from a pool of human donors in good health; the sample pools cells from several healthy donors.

CDR3 sequence reads: CASSNRGVGSPLHF. The CDR3 region has the DNA TGTGCCAGCAGTAACAGGGGTGTAGGCTCACCCCTCCACTTT. The gene calls are TRBV27 and TRBJ1-6; 7 bases are shared with TRBD1. CDR1 and CDR2 from the germline V gene are MNHEY and SMNVEV (reference sequence). V gave up 5 bases and J gave up 10 bases; unmatched junction bases: 8. The CDR3 spans 14 residues.

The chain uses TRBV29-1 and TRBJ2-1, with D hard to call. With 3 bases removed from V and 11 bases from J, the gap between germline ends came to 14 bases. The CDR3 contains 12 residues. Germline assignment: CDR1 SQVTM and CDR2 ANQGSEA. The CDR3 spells CSVDVGNYQQFF. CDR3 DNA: TGCAGCGTTGATGTGGGGAATTACCAGCAGTTCTTC.

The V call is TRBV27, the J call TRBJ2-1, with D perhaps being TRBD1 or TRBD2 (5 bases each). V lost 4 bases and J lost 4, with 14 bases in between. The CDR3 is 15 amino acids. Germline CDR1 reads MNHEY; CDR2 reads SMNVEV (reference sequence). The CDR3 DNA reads TGTGCCAGCAGTTACCCGGGATCAGGGTACAATGAGCAGTTCTTC. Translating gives CASSYPGSGYNEQFF.

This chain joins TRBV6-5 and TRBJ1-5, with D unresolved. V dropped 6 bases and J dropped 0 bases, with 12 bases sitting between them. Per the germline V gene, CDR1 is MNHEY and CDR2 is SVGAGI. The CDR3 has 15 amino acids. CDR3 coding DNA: TGTGCCAGCAGCCCTACGGCGTATAGCAATCAGCCCCAGCATTTT. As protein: CASSPTAYSNQPQHF.

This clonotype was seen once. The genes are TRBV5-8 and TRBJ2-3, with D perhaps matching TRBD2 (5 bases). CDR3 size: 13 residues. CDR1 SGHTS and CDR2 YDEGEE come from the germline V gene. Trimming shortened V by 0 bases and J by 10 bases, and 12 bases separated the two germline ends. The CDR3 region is CASSLATSFAQYF. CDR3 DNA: TGTGCCAGCAGCTTGGCCACTAGTTTCGCGCAGTATTTT.

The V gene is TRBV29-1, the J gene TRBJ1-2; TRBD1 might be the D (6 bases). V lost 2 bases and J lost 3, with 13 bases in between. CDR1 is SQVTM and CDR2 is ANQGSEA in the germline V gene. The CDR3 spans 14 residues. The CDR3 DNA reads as TGCAGCGTTGAAAATGTCAGGGGCCACTATGGCTACACCTTC. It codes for CSVENVRGHYGYTF. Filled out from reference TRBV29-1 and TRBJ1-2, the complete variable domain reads SAVISQKPSRDICQRGTSLTIQCQVDSQVTMMFWYRQQPGQSLTLIATANQGSEATYESGFVIDKFPISRPNLTFSTLTVSNMSPEDSSIYLCSVENVRGHYGYTFGSGTRLTVV.

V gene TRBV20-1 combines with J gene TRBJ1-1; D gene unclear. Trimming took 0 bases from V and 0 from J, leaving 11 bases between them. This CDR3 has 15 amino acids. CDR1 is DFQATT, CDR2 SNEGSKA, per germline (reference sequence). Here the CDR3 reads CSARDLRAVNTEAFF. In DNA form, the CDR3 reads TGCAGTGCTAGAGATCTGAGGGCCGTGAACACTGAAGCTTTCTTT.

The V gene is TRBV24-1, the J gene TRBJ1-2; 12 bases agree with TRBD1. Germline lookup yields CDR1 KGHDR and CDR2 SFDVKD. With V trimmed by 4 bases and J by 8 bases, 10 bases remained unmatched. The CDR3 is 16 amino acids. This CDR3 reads CATSEGGAGQGAGYTF. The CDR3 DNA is TGTGCCACCAGTGAGGGGGGCGCGGGACAGGGGGCCGGCTACACCTTC.

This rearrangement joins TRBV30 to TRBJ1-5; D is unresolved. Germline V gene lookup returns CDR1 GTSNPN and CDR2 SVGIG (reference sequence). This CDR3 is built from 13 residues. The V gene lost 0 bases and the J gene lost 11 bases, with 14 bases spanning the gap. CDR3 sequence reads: CAWSVTPTMAQHF. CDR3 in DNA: TGTGCCTGGAGTGTGACCCCGACAATGGCCCAGCATTTT.

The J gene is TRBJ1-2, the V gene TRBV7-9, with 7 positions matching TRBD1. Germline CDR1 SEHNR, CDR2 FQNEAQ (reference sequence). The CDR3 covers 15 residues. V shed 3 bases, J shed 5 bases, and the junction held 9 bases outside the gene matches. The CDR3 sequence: CASSFKQGDIYGYTF. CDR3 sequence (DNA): TGTGCCAGCAGCTTCAAGCAGGGGGACATTTATGGCTACACCTTC.

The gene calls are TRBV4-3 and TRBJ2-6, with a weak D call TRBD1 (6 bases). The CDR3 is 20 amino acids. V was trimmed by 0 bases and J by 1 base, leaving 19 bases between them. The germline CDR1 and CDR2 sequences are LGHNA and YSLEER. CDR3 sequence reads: CASSQDSPLGAGSGANVLTF. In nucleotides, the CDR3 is TGCGCCAGCAGCCAAGATAGCCCGTTGGGGGCGGGTTCTGGGGCCAACGTCCTGACTTTC.

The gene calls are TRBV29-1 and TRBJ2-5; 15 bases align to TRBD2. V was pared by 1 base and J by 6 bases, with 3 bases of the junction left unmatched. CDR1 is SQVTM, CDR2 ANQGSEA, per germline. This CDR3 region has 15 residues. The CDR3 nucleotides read TGCAGCGTTGAAGCTGGGACTAGCGGGAGGAAGACCCAGTACTTC. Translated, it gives CSVEAGTSGRKTQYF.

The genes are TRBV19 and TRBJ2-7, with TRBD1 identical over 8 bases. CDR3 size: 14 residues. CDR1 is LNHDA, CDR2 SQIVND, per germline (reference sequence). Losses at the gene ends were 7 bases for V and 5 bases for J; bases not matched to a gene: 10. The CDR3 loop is CASTAGTGLNEQYF. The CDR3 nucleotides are TGTGCCAGTACCGCCGGGACAGGTTTAAACGAGCAGTACTTC. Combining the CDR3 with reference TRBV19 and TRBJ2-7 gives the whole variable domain DGGITQSPKYLFRKEGQNVTLSCEQNLNHDAMYWYRQDPGQGLRLIYYSQIVNDFQKGDIAEGYSVSREKKESFPLTVTSAQKNPTAFYLCASTAGTGLNEQYFGPGTRLTVT.

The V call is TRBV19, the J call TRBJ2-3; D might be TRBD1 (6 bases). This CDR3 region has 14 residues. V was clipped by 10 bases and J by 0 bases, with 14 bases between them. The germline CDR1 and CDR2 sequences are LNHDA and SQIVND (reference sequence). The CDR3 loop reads CANRKGTSTDTQYF. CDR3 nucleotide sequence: TGTGCCAACCGGAAGGGGACAAGCACAGATACGCAGTATTTT. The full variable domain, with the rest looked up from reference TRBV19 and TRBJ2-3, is DGGITQSPKYLFRKEGQNVTLSCEQNLNHDAMYWYRQDPGQGLRLIYYSQIVNDFQKGDIAEGYSVSREKKESFPLTVTSAQKNPTAFYLCANRKGTSTDTQYFGPGTRLTVL.

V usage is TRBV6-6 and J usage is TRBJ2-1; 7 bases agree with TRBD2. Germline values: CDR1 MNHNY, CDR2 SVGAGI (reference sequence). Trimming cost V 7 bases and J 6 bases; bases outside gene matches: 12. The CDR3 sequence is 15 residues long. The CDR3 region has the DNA TGTGCCAGCACCACATCTAGCGGAGGAGGCAATGAGCAGTTCTTC. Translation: CASTTSSGGGNEQFF.

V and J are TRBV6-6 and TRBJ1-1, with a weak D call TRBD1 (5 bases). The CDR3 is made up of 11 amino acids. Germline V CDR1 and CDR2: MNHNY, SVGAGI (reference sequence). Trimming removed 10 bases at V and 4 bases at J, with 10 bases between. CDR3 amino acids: CATHRGTEAFF. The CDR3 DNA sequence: TGTGCCACGCATAGGGGCACTGAAGCTTTCTTT.

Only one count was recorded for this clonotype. The CDR3 sequence is CASSLELAGFSAGELFF. Here the CDR3 DNA reads TGTGCCAGCAGCTTGGAATTAGCGGGGTTCTCGGCCGGGGAGCTGTTTTTT. The chain combines TRBV5-6 with TRBJ2-2; 8 positions agree with TRBD2. The CDR3 contains 17 residues. Germline assignment: CDR1 SGHDT and CDR2 YYEEEE. V lost 0 bases and J lost 6; bases outside the gene matches: 10. The whole variable domain, remainder taken from reference TRBV5-6 and TRBJ2-2, is DAGVTQSPTHLIKTRGQQVTLRCSPKSGHDTVSWYQQALGQGPQFIFQYYEEEERQRGNFPDRFSGHQFPNYSSELNVNALLLGDSALYLCASSLELAGFSAGELFFGEGSRLTVL.

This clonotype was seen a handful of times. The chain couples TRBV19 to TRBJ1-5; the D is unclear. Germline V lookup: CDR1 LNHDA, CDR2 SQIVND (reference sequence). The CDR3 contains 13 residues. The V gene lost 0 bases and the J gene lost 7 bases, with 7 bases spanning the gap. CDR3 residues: CASSIEGRQPQHF. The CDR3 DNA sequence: TGTGCCAGTAGTATAGAAGGGCGCCAGCCCCAGCATTTT. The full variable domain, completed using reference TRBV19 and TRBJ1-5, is DGGITQSPKYLFRKEGQNVTLSCEQNLNHDAMYWYRQDPGQGLRLIYYSQIVNDFQKGDIAEGYSVSREKKESFPLTVTSAQKNPTAFYLCASSIEGRQPQHFGDGTRLSIL.

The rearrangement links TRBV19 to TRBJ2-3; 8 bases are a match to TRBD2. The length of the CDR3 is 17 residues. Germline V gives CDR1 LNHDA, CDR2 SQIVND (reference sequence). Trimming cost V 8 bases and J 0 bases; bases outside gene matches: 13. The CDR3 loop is CASEFRGGMTSTDTQYF. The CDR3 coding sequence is TGTGCCAGTGAATTCCGCGGGGGGATGACTAGCACAGATACGCAGTATTTT.

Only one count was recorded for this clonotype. CDR3 amino acids: CSAQRGGYEQYF. The CDR3, as DNA: TGCAGCGCACAAAGGGGCGGGTACGAGCAGTACTTC. This chain joins TRBV29-1 and TRBJ2-7; either TRBD1 or TRBD2 may supply D (5 bases each). CDR1 is SQVTM, CDR2 ANQGSEA, per germline. This CDR3 comprises 12 residues. Trimming pared 7 bases from V and 4 bases from J, leaving 14 bases between.

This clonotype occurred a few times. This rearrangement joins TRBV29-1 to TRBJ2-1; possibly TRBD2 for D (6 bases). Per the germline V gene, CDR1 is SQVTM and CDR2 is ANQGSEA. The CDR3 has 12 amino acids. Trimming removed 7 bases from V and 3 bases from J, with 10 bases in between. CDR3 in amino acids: CSALTSYNEQFF. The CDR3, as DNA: TGCAGCGCCTTGACTAGCTACAATGAGCAGTTCTTC.